Many counts were recorded for the clone carrying this T cell receptor (beta chain). The sample originates from a study of T-cell memory formation after mild COVID-19. TCRdb fed the 5' RACE reads into MiXCR, producing one record per CDR3 protein. There are some 600,000 distinct CDR3 sequences in the sample; roughly 17% occur only once, and 8.1% lies in the top ten. V dropped 5 bases and J dropped 0 bases, with 9 bases sitting between them. This CDR3 region has 14 residues. Germline V CDR1 and CDR2: SGHTA, FQGNSA. This chain connects TRBV7-2 to TRBJ2-3, with D hard to call. The clonotype originates from an adult woman who had mild COVID-19 (a few samples of this study predate the infection). Cell type and time point are not known. What was sequenced was PBMCs or a T cell subset sorted from them (not recorded which). The CDR3: CASSQRSSTDTQYF. CDR3 nucleotides: TGTGCCAGCAGCCAAAGATCTAGCACAGATACGCAGTATTTT. The full variable domain, with the rest looked up from reference TRBV7-2 and TRBJ2-3, is GAGVSQSPSNKVTEKGKDVELRCDPISGHTALYWYRQSLGQGLEFLIYFQGNSAPDKSGLPSDRFSAERTGGSVSTLTIQRTQQEDSAVYLCASSQRSSTDTQYFGPGTRLTVL.